The 12 T cell receptor beta chains presented below share a single source sample, sequenced in a study of cytomegalovirus exposure and HLA in healthy donors (dated by TCRdb to 2016 to 2017). Libraries came from the immunoSEQ multiplex PCR assay. A mixture of 60 forward primers for TCR Vbeta segments and 13 reverse primers for TCR Jbeta segments was used in the multiplex PCR. TCRdb took over this immuneACCESS table, retaining in-frame rearrangements with V and J assigned. Such tables are incomplete; in checked studies, under half of the missing clones stem from an unresolved V gene, and the remainder is unexplained. Counted in this sample were about 170,000 clones; 82% of them appeared once. The ten largest make up around 0.91% of the sample. Sample: PBMCs. The receptor source for this set is a girl aged 2-10 years in good health and CMV-seropositive.

This clone has a single count. In nucleotides, the CDR3 is TGTGCCAGCATCCTTGGGGCAGGAATGAACACTGAAGCTTTCTTT. It specifies CASILGAGMNTEAFF. The V call is TRBV28, the J call TRBJ1-1, with D tentatively TRBD1 (5 bases). Trimming left V 7 bases short and J 0 bases short, with 15 bases between. The CDR3 runs to 15 residues. Germline V gene data show CDR1 as MDHEN and CDR2 as SYDVKM.

This chain joins TRBV30 and TRBJ1-6; weak D call: TRBD1 (5 bases). The CDR3 has 14 residues. Germline V gene lookup returns CDR1 GTSNPN and CDR2 SVGIG (reference sequence). The V end was cut by 1 base, the J end by 8 bases, with 12 bases between. The CDR3 DNA reads as TGTGCCTGGAGTGCCTCAGGGTCTTATTCACCCCTCCACTTT. As protein: CAWSASGSYSPLHF. The full variable domain, with the rest looked up from reference TRBV30 and TRBJ1-6, is SQTIHQWPATLVQPVGSPLSLECTVEGTSNPNLYWYRQAAGRGLQLLFYSVGIGQISSEVPQNLSASRPQDRQFILSSKKLLLSDSGFYLCAWSASGSYSPLHFGNGTRLTVT.

V and J are TRBV10-3 and TRBJ2-7; D is undetermined. The CDR3 contains 12 residues. Per germline, CDR1 ENHRY and CDR2 SYGVKD. The V end was cut by 3 bases, the J end by 6 bases, with 9 bases between. The CDR3: CAISETASEQYF. The CDR3 DNA is TGTGCCATCAGTGAAACAGCCTCCGAGCAGTACTTC.

This chain joins TRBV30 and TRBJ2-5; 9 bases align to TRBD1. The J segment lost 5 bases and the V segment lost 0 bases, leaving 10 bases of the junction unmatched. The germline V gene has CDR1 GTSNPN and CDR2 SVGIG (reference sequence). CDR3 length: 16 amino acids. This chain's CDR3 is CAWSVRWGQGTETQYF. The CDR3 bases are TGTGCCTGGAGTGTAAGGTGGGGACAGGGCACGGAGACCCAGTACTTC.

The gene calls are TRBV7-9 and TRBJ2-1; weak D call: TRBD1 (5 bases). This CDR3 is built from 14 residues. Per the germline V gene, CDR1 is SEHNR and CDR2 is FQNEAQ (reference sequence). Trimming removed 3 bases from V and 6 bases from J, with 12 bases in between. The CDR3 loop reads CASSFADNTNEQFF. The CDR3 DNA sequence: TGTGCCAGCAGCTTCGCGGACAATACCAATGAGCAGTTCTTC.

This sequence joins TRBV15 and TRBJ1-5; D is perhaps TRBD1 (5 bases). CDR1 LNHNV and CDR2 YYDKDF come from the germline V gene (reference sequence). The CDR3 runs 15 residues. Deletions cut 2 bases from V and 1 base from J, with 9 bases between. The CDR3 nucleotides read TGTGCCACCAGCAGACAGGGTATAAGCAATCAGCCCCAGCATTTT. This translates into CATSRQGISNQPQHF.

This rearrangement joins TRBV29-1 to TRBJ2-7; perhaps TRBD1 as D (5 bases). CDR1 and CDR2 from the germline V gene are SQVTM and ANQGSEA. The CDR3 is 13 residues long. The V gene lost 4 bases and the J gene lost 1 base, with 11 bases spanning the gap. CDR3 amino acids: CSVAPAGSYEQYF. DNA of the CDR3: TGCAGCGTTGCTCCGGCAGGGTCCTACGAGCAGTACTTC.

This chain uses TRBV19 with TRBJ2-1; D is ambiguous. Germline V gene lookup returns CDR1 LNHDA and CDR2 SQIVND (reference sequence). CDR3 size: 13 residues. Trimming shortened V by 6 bases and J by 0 bases, and 6 bases separated the two germline ends. CDR3 sequence (DNA): TGTGCCAGTAGCTTTAGCTCCTACAATGAGCAGTTCTTC. Translated: CASSFSSYNEQFF.

This chain uses TRBV4-1 with TRBJ2-1; TRBD2 matches 7 bases. CDR1 is MGHRA and CDR2 is YSYEKL in the germline V gene. Trimming cost V 1 base and J 8 bases; bases outside gene matches: 11. The CDR3 has 16 residues. CDR3 in DNA: TGCGCCAGCAGCCAAGTAGGACTAGTCGTTTACTATGAGCAGTTCTTC. The encoded protein is CASSQVGLVVYYEQFF.

V gene TRBV5-1 combines with J gene TRBJ2-1; 13 nucleotides line up with TRBD2. Germline V CDR1 and CDR2: SGHRS, YFSETQ. V was clipped by 0 bases and J by 7 bases; unmatched bases: 13. This CDR3 is 19 amino acids long. CDR3: CASSLVPQPGLAGKNEQFF. The CDR3 region has the DNA TGCGCCAGCAGCTTGGTCCCGCAACCGGGACTAGCGGGAAAAAATGAGCAGTTCTTC.

V is TRBV5-1 and J is TRBJ2-7, with 8 nucleotides matching TRBD1. Trimming took 1 base from V and 7 from J; bases not matched to a gene: 7. Germline V gene lookup returns CDR1 SGHRS and CDR2 YFSETQ. The CDR3 covers 14 residues. Here the CDR3 DNA reads TGCGCCAGCAGCTTGCTGGACAGGGTCCAAGAGCAGTACTTC. Translation: CASSLLDRVQEQYF.

The chain recombines TRBV9 with TRBJ1-5, with a weak D call TRBD1 (5 bases). V was cut by 0 bases and J by 4 bases, with 14 bases left in between. Germline V gene data show CDR1 as SGDLS and CDR2 as YYNGEE. The CDR3 loop spans 16 amino acids. Here the CDR3 DNA reads TGTGCCAGCAGCGTAGGGGGCCCGGCGGATAATCAGCCCCAGCATTTT. This gives the protein CASSVGGPADNQPQHF. Looking up the rest from reference TRBV9 and TRBJ1-5 gives the full variable domain: DSGVTQTPKHLITATGQRVTLRCSPRSGDLSVYWYQQSLDQGLQFLIQYYNGEERAKGNILERFSAQQFPDLHSELNLSSLELGDSALYFCASSVGGPADNQPQHFGDGTRLSIL.